This entry lists 12 T cell receptor beta chains sequenced from one sample in a study of beta chain features in type 1 diabetes. Findings of the study overall: Moderate but significant shortening of TCRB CDR3s was recorded in all four CD4+ subsets from Type 1 diabetes patients.

What was sequenced were expressed TCRB transcripts, since all of the isolated RNA had been reverse transcribed. Method: immunoSEQ multiplex PCR; TCRdb's copy keeps in-frame clones and lacks some. The sample lists under 300,000 clones, roughly 13% occurring once. These receptors' antigens are unknown. Sequencing was done on a sample of naive CD4+ T cells from blood. These receptors were taken from a man aged 25 to 40 with type 1 diabetes.

This clone was seen more than once but under ten times. CDR3 protein: CAISEGKRVGLTEQFF. The CDR3 DNA follows: TGTGCCATCAGTGAGGGAAAGCGGGTGGGGTTGACTGAGCAGTTCTTC. The chain uses TRBV10-3 and TRBJ2-1; TRBD2 might be the D (6 bases). CDR3 length: 16 amino acids. The V gene's germline CDR1 is ENHRY and CDR2 SYGVKD. V was cut by 2 bases and J by 9 bases, with 20 bases left in between.

This clone was observed a handful of times. This chain connects TRBV18 to TRBJ2-5; possibly TRBD1 for D (5 bases). This CDR3 spans 13 amino acids. V was trimmed by 2 bases and J by 2 bases, leaving 6 bases between them. Germline assignment: CDR1 KGHSH and CDR2 LQKENI. CDR3 coding DNA: TGTGCCAGCTCACCAGGGGCGCAAGAGACCCAGTACTTC. Translation: CASSPGAQETQYF.

This clone was seen only a few times. The J gene is TRBJ2-2, the V gene TRBV29-1, with 8 nucleotides matching TRBD1. Germline V gene sequence: CDR1 SQVTM, CDR2 ANQGSEA. The ends lost 5 bases at V and 6 bases at J; junction bases unmatched: 8. The length of the CDR3 is 14 residues. The CDR3 sequence is CSVSDRDEAGELFF. DNA of the CDR3: TGCAGCGTTTCGGACAGGGATGAGGCCGGGGAGCTGTTTTTT.

This clone was counted only a few times. The rearrangement uses TRBV2 and TRBJ2-6; maybe TRBD2 (5 bases). The CDR3 runs to 20 residues. Trimming shortened V by 3 bases and J by 0 bases, and 21 bases separated the two germline ends. CDR1 is SNHLY, CDR2 FYNNEI, per germline. DNA of the CDR3: TGTGCCAGCAGTGATCATGGCCTACTCGGACTGCCCTCTGGGGCCAACGTCCTGACTTTC. It yields the protein CASSDHGLLGLPSGANVLTF.

This clone came up a few times. The genes are TRBV2 and TRBJ2-2, with TRBD2 as a possible D gene (6 bases). V dropped 3 bases and J dropped 6 bases, with 8 bases sitting between them. This CDR3 spans 13 amino acids. CDR1 and CDR2 (germline): SNHLY, FYNNEI. The CDR3 bases are TGTGCCAGCAGTGAGTGGAGGGCCGGGGAGCTGTTTTTT. Protein: CASSEWRAGELFF.

This clone was seen a handful of times. V usage is TRBV4-1 and J usage is TRBJ2-7; TRBD1 agrees at 7 bases. This CDR3 comprises 15 residues. The junction had 7 bases not matched to a gene; V was cut back by 3 bases and J by 2 bases. Germline V gene lookup returns CDR1 MGHRA and CDR2 YSYEKL. The CDR3 bases are TGCGCCAGCAGCCAGGCCGGGACAGCTACCTACGAGCAGTACTTC. Residues: CASSQAGTATYEQYF.

The chain has TRBV7-2 and TRBJ1-4; possible D gene TRBD1, 6 bases. Trimming took off 7 bases at V and 6 bases at J, with 12 bases between the two ends. Per the germline V gene, CDR1 is SGHTA and CDR2 is FQGNSA. CDR3 length: 13 amino acids. The CDR3 sequence is CASNTGYDEKLFF. CDR3 in DNA: TGTGCCAGCAACACAGGGTACGATGAAAAACTGTTTTTT.

This clone appeared many times. The V gene is TRBV29-1, the J gene TRBJ2-3, with no clear D. Germline V gives CDR1 SQVTM, CDR2 ANQGSEA. The CDR3 is 14 amino acids. V was shortened by 4 bases and J by 6 bases, with 17 bases between the two germline ends. Written as DNA, the CDR3 is TGCAGCGTTGGTGTCGGGTCCGCCGACGATACGCAGTATTTT. Protein sequence: CSVGVGSADDTQYF.

The chain employs TRBV6-5 and TRBJ1-1; D gene unclear. Trimming removed 0 bases at V and 1 base at J, with 9 bases between. Germline V CDR1 and CDR2: MNHEY, SVGAGI. The CDR3 runs to 15 residues. CDR3 sequence reads: CASSYSKTKNTEAFF. The CDR3 DNA follows: TGTGCCAGCAGTTACTCGAAGACAAAGAACACTGAAGCTTTCTTT.

This clone has just a few counts. The chain employs TRBV6-1 and TRBJ1-5; D not certain. The CDR3 runs 17 residues. V lost 4 bases to trimming and J lost 0 bases, with 16 bases between them. Germline CDR1 reads MNHNS; CDR2 reads SASEGT. The CDR3 DNA reads TGTGCCAGCAGTGGCCCGGGGAAAGGGTTTAGCAATCAGCCCCAGCATTTT. It encodes CASSGPGKGFSNQPQHF.

This clone came up a few times. The rearrangement links TRBV14 to TRBJ1-6; TRBD1 matches at 10 bases. Germline V gene sequence: CDR1 SGHDN, CDR2 FVKESK. The trim removed 4 bases at V and 10 bases at J, leaving 4 bases unmatched. The CDR3 contains 14 residues. The chain's CDR3 is CASSPGQGWSPLHF. In DNA, the CDR3 is TGTGCCAGCAGCCCGGGACAGGGGTGGTCACCCCTCCACTTT.

This clone was seen only a few times. V gene TRBV6-1 combines with J gene TRBJ2-7; D is perhaps TRBD2 (5 bases). CDR3 length equals 14 residues. Deletions cut 3 bases from V and 1 base from J, with 10 bases between. From germline, CDR1 is MNHNS and CDR2 SASEGT. CDR3 sequence: CASSDRGLSYEQYF. CDR3 coding DNA: TGTGCCAGCAGTGATCGGGGTCTATCCTACGAGCAGTACTTC.